Detailed here is one T cell receptor (beta chain). Antigen specificity is unknown. The CDR3 has 13 amino acids. In germline, CDR1 is SGHTA, CDR2 FQGTGA. Between the trimmed V and J ends, which lost 3 bases and 6 bases, there was a span of 12 bases. The data were obtained in a study of vaccination and CD4 T cells after COVID-19. As to treatment: roughly 10-day PBMC culture with coronavirus spike peptide pools or control peptides (ViraFEST assay). From the unexposed donor, CD4+ T cells were collected ahead of the COVID-19 pandemic (2011-2018). CD4+ T cells were isolated by negative selection after around 11 days of culture. The Oncomine TCR Beta short-read assay was applied to DNA of cultured CD4+ T cells. From CD4+ T cells that had been cultured, genomic DNA was extracted. TCRdb ran MiXCR on the PCR reads and lists one entry per CDR3 protein. Of about 7,000 distinct CDR3 sequences in the sample, roughly 30% were seen once.

The sample comprised CD4+ T cells from blood, cultured in vitro. The origin of this receptor is a human donor in good health. The chain joins TRBV7-3 to TRBJ2-7; D might be TRBD2 (5 bases). In nucleotides, the CDR3 is TGTGCCAGCAGCTTTTGGGGTGAGGGCGAGCAGTACTTC. It translates to CASSFWGEGEQYF.